This TCR beta chain was sequenced during a study of T cells in Graves' hyperthyroidism and ophthalmopathy (dated by TCRdb to between 2019 and 2020). Study-level background: Peripheral blood was sampled at the time of initial diagnosis, prior to any treatment. The paper describes TCR Vbeta CDR3 sequencing of 135 peripheral blood samples, made up of 43 ophthalmopathy patients, around 78 hyperthyroidism patients and 17 progressor patients. Whether ophthalmopathy could be predicted prospectively was tested in an independent validation cohort made up of about 18 hyperthyroidism patients plus 17 patients who later progressed to ophthalmopathy. Once sampling was done, hyperthyroidism patients were given methimazole at a starting dose of 30 mg daily, whereas ophthalmopathy patients were given high-dose intravenous methylprednisolone. To identify distinguishing TCR V-J signatures, a discovery cohort of 100 patients was used, comprising fewer than 45 with Graves' ophthalmopathy and 57 with stable Graves' hyperthyroidism. The 80 to 100 discovery patients were randomly divided into training and test sets at a 7:3 ratio. In addition, the study compared T-cell repertoires in thyroid tissue and in blood from over 5 Graves' hyperthyroidism patients.

Moderately to severely active disease, a Clinical Activity Score of at least 3, a NOSPECS grade of at least 4, and a duration under 3 months were present in ophthalmopathy patients. Any patient with an uncontrolled infection, another autoimmune disease, pregnancy or lactation was excluded. Diagnoses were established on the basis of clinical symptoms, serum thyroxine and TRAb, thyroid ultrasound, and orbital computed tomography. PBMCs were isolated from 7.5 to 10 ml of fresh peripheral blood by Ficoll-Paque density gradient centrifugation. Total RNA was extracted with Trizol reagent, and quality was checked on an Agilent 2100 Bioanalyzer. Worth noting for this clonotype: Its antigen is unknown. One base away there is no much larger clone; base qualities are not given.

The junction shows trimming of 6 bases on V and 6 bases on J, plus 17 bases between the germline ends. The CDR3, from cysteine to phenylalanine, totals 15 residues. The DNA shown is the 45-base CDR3, in frame from base 1. Via the germline V gene, CDR1 is MNHNS and CDR2 SASEGT. TCR beta CDR3 regions were amplified from RNA transcripts. A first-round RT-PCR of the TCR CDR3 used the HTBI primer set with the Qiagen OneStep RT-PCR kit. A second multiplex PCR round built the libraries, followed by size selection and purification. The libraries were sequenced on an Illumina HiSeq2000 using paired-end 100 bp reads. The authors' pipeline ran thus. SOAPnuke was used to process the raw data, with reads discarded if the reads contained adapters or uncalled bases, had a mean Phred below 15, or lacked an exact constant-primer or identifier match. COPE v1.2.5 was used to merge high-quality paired reads, and clonotypes were defined as unique nucleotide sequences. MiTCR v1.1 was used to align the clonotypes against IMGT TRBV, TRBD and TRBJ reference segments. Only V-J combinations with frequency above 0.0001, covering about 99% of repertoires, were analysed. The TCS score was defined as F50 (clonal expansion) divided by E x V (chaos), with BLOSUM62-based TCRdist calculated between CDR3 peptides within each V-J. Welch's t-statistics and random forest reduced roughly 500 V-J features to fewer than 15, which were used in a naive Bayes classifier (R e1071). The raw public data were reprocessed by TCRdb itself: fastp quality trimming at Q25, MiXCR clonotype calling, in-frame beta chains only. Merged by CDR3 protein, the rows form single entries marked with the most common genes and DNA. It is TCRdb's table, rather than the study itself, that gives the V and J calls and clone size. For this sample there are more than 450,000 distinct CDR3 sequences; 15% to 20% appear just once. The leading ten clones occupy about 50% of the sample.

Study-wide conclusions, independent of this receptor: Blood samples also contained most of the expanded thyroid clonotypes (frequency above 0.001), which suggests that blood repertoires may reflect thyroid immune responses. In validation, the model predicted progression to ophthalmopathy with 55% to 71% sensitivity and about 72% specificity, a median of 6.5 months before onset. A 13 V-J signature model separated ophthalmopathy from stable hyperthyroidism, with about 90% sensitivity and 81.08% specificity in cross-validation and 80%/75% in testing. Sample size was not statistically predetermined, and investigators were not blinded to group allocation.

The sequence is built from TRBV6-1 and TRBJ2-2; the D segment could be TRBD1, given 6 matching bases. The TCR comes from a man in his forties or fifties with Graves' ophthalmopathy. Source material: blood. CDR3 sequence: CASSRTGSSPGELFF. The sequenced DNA: TGTGCCAGCAGCCGTACAGGGAGCAGCCCCGGGGAGCTGTTTTTT.